The clone carrying this T cell receptor (beta chain) was counted a few times. Its specificity is unknown. V was cut by 5 bases and J by 3 bases, with 11 bases left in between. The CDR3 runs to 13 residues. CDR1 and CDR2 (germline): SQVTM, ANQGSEA. At survey level, the immunoSEQ assay was run in its v3.0 version. Sequencing targeted roughly 35,000-55,000 T-cell genomes per sample. The method was immunoSEQ multiplex PCR; TCRdb's version includes in-frame clones alone and lacks a portion of them. The data contain tens of thousands of clones, approximately 81% of them singletons. This sample was included in a study of long-term antiretroviral therapy in people with HIV. Broader study findings: Dominant in the repertoire at all time points were clones expanded before ART. Control repertoires displayed wider CDR3 length ranges than the HIV repertoires.

Donors needed at least one pre-ART PBMC sample plus at least two post-ART samples. The sample was unsorted PBMCs, taken just over 2.7 years before starting antiretroviral therapy. The chain has TRBV29-1 and TRBJ2-4, with no clear D. This receptor was obtained from a woman under 40 with HIV. CDR3 loop: CSVMPGGKNIQYF. CDR3 DNA sequence: TGCAGCGTTATGCCCGGCGGCAAAAACATTCAGTACTTC.